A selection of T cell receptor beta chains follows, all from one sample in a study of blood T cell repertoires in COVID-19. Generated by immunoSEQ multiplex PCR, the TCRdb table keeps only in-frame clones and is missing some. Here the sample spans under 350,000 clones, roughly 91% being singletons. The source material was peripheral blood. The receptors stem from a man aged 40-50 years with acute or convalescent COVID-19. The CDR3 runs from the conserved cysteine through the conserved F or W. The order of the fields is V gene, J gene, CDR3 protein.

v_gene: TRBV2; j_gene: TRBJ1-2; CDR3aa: CASSFQPGTGDYGYTF
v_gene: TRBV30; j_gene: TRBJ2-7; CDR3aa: CAWSSPGTGHLGQYF
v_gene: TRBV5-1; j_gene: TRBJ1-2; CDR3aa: CASSLEGQEGYTF
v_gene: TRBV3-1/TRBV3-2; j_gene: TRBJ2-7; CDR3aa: CASSLSGGRDEQYF
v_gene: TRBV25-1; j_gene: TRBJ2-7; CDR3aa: CASSIGRGSYEQYF
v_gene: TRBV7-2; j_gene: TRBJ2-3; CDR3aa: CASSLGRGIPSTDTQYF
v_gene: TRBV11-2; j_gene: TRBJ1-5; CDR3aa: CASSRTGDSNQPQHF
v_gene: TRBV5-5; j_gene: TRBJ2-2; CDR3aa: CASSPRLLTGELFF
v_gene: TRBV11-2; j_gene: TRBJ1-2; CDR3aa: CASSFQYGYTF
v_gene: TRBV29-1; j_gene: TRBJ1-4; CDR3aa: CSVLGAARAPRREKLFF
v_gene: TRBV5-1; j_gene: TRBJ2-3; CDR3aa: CASSTASGGAGDTQYF
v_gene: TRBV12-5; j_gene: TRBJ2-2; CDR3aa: CASGSHTGELFF
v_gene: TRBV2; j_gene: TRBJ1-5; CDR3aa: CASGQRGRQPQHF
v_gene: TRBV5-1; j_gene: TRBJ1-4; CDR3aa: CASSLGPGGEREKLFF
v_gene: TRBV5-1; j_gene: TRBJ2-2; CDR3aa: CASSEAGNTGELFF
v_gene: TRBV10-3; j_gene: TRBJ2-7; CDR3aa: CAISESYGEQYF
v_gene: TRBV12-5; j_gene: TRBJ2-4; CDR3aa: CASGHRGQGNIQYF
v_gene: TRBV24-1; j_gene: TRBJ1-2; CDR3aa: CATSERNRENYGYTF
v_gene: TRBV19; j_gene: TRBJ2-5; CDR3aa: CASSIEGGETQYF
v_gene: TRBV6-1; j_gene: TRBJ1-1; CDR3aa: CASSEALMGRGAEAFF
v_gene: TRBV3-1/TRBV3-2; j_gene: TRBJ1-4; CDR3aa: CASSRFEGGRPEKLFF
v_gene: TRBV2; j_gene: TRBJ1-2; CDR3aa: CASSVQGRDGYTF
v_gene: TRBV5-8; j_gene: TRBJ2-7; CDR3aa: CASSLAVYYEQYF
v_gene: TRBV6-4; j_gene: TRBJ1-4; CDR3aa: CATPTPGGEKLFF
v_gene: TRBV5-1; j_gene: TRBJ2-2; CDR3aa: CASSIGQGGTGELFF
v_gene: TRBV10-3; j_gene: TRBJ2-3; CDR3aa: CAISEPSRSQDTQYF
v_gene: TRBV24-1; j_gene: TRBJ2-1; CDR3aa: CATNRQGGNEQFF
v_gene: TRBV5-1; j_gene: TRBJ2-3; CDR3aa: CASRIGGESADTQYF
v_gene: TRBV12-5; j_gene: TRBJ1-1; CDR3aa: CASALGGVGTEAFF
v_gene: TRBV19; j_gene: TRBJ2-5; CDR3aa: CATASTGVLETQYF
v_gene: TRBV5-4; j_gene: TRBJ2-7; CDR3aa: CASSPRGPYEQYF
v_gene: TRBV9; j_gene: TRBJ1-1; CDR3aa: CASSATGTGAEAFF
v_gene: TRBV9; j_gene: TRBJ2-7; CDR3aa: CASSTGQGVSYEQYF
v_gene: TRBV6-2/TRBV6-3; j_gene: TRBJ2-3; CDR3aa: CASSSQGTDTQYF
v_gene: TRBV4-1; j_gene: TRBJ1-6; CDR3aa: CASSQDPISNSPLHF
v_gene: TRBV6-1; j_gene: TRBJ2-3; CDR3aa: CASSDIVSTDTQYF
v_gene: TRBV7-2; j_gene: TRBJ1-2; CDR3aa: CASSLDSEVLLSGYTF
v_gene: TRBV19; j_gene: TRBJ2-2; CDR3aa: CASSMSGAGELFF
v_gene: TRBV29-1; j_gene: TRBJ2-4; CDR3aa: CSVGDRFPQTPRDIQYF
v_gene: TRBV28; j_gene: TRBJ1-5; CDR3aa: CASSAGGEEQPQHF
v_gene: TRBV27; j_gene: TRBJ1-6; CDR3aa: CASRTVYNSPLHF
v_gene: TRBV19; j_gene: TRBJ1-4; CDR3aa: CASRKPGQGNEKLFF
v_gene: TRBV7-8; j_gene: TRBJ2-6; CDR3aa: CASSSPDRGLSGANVLTF
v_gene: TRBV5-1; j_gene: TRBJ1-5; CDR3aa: CASSQGSGSQPQHF
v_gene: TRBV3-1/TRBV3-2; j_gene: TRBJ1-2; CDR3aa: CASSQGQGRAYGYTF
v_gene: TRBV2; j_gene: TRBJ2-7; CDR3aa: CASTLTSRSSYEQYF
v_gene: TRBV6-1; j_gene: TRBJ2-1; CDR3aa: CASSVQDRAGHNEQFF
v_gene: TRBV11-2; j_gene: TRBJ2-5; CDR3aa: CASSLQEQGFQETQYF
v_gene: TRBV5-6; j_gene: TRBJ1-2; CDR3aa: CASSAPFRDSFNYGYTF
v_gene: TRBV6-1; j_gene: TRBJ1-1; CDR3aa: CASSEHPGTEAFF
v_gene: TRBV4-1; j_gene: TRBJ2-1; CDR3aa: CASSQDDLYRAPGLYNEQFF
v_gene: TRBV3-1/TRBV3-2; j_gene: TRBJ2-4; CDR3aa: CASSQTTGAKNIQYF
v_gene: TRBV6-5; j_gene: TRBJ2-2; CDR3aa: CASSRGTGNTGELFF
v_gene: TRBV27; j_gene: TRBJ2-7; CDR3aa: CASSSVGLAGTYEQYF